This T cell receptor (beta chain) was identified during a study of blood T cells in healthy people across ages (dated by TCRdb to the mid-2010s). For the wider study: In model experiments, roughly one uniquely barcoded TCR beta cDNA molecule per two T cells was captured by template switching. The study measured age-related changes in TCR beta repertoire diversity using deep sequencing normalized with unique cDNA molecular identifiers. The donors were divided into four age groups: young (average approximately 17 years), middle-aged (roughly 42), aged (under 70) and long-lived (82). Using the same blood draw, the study looked at two additional independent replicas of 1 million unique cDNA reads for two donors, one aged 18 to 29 and the other aged 80 or older.

The library was obtained by 5' RACE. TCRdb names Illumina HiSeq 2500 as the instrument used. A second PCR of roughly 6 to 11 cycles was run with a J-beta primer mix and a sample-barcoded 5' primer. A template-switch 5' adaptor carrying 12 random nucleotides introduced a unique molecular identifier onto each TCR beta cDNA molecule. At least 2.5 million CDR3-containing paired-end reads were obtained from each sample. All of the RNA was converted into first-strand cDNA using the Mint cDNA synthesis kit, with a TRBC-specific oligonucleotide serving as the primer. After uracil-DNA glycosylase treatment, a first 18-cycle PCR used universal primers M1SS and BC2_uni_R on all cDNA. In the original analysis: For normalization, 1 million high-quality reads were randomly selected from each sample, with every read carrying a distinct molecular identifier. Instead of being binned into consensus sequences, reads that shared molecular identifiers were thrown out. MiTCR, run with a Q25 quality threshold and the strictest error-elimination algorithm, handled CDR3 identification, clonotype clustering and error correction. Lower-bound total TCR beta diversity was estimated with a nonparametric unseen species model using Euler transformation. TCRdb took the public reads, trimmed them with fastp at Q25, ran MiXCR for clone calling and kept in-frame beta chains. Rows with one shared CDR3 protein collapse into an entry with the most common genes and DNA. TCRdb, not the authors, supplied the V and J calls. For this sample the table gives approximately 780,000 distinct CDR3 sequences, of which around a quarter were detected only once. The ten largest clones add up to 3% of the sample.

As for this clonotype: The clone's antigen remains unknown. Per-base quality was not reported, and no clone a single base away is much larger than it.

The CDR3 numbers 15 residues from cysteine through phenylalanine. Kept here is only the CDR3 DNA, which spans 45 bases and is read in frame from base 1. V is trimmed back by 3 bases and J by 4 bases, and the junction contains 7 bases that no gene match accounts for. Beyond this particular receptor, the publication reports: The CMV infection status of donors was not known, potentially confounding age-related changes in expanded clonotypes. Estimates of total diversity based on one million sequenced T cells were considered lower bounds and underestimates. Observed TCR beta diversity per million T cells fell roughly linearly with age, and a significant reduction was already apparent by age roughly 40. Observed TCR beta diversity correlated strongly with the percentage of naive T cells measured by flow cytometry. Conclusive comparison of naive and antigen-experienced compartments was prevented by the profiling of bulk unsorted PBMCs. Compared with the aged group, the long-lived group had more naive CD4+ T cells, fewer expanded clones and increased TCR diversity, suggesting age selection.

Donors were 39 systemically healthy Caucasian individuals from Russia aged roughly 6 to 90 years. Each donor gave ten milliliters of peripheral blood, drawn into EDTA-treated Vacutainer tubes. PBMCs were isolated by Ficoll-Paque density-gradient centrifugation, with at least 7 million obtained per sample. Trizol reagent was used to extract total RNA from PBMCs, with at least 5.5 micrograms per sample. The percentages of naive CD45RAhigh/CD27high T cells were determined by flow cytometry on a PBMC aliquot from every donor. The same data also contributed to another study, on T cells of mothers and their children. Drawing on the second study: Nine systemically healthy Caucasian individuals served as donors, namely three mothers together with their six children. cDNA synthesis used all of the extracted RNA, with around 1.5 ug of RNA in each 15 ul reaction. Sample barcodes and 2-4 random nucleotides were added via the M1S primer in the second PCR. More than 8.5 million TCR beta CDR3 reads were obtained from each mother, and some 3.3 million reads were obtained from each child. Thymic selection shapes the output of TCR recombination in a similar way in related and unrelated pairs, and inherited differences have a minor effect. Normalized repertoire overlap was always slightly but never significantly higher in related than unrelated mother-child pairs. No persistent microchimeric T cell clones were detected, at a sensitivity of 80 to 100 clones per million clonotypes. Deep NGS was used in the study to compare the TCR beta repertoires of mothers and children and to look for features that separate related mother-child pairs from unrelated individuals. On average, the children were approximately 11 +/- 4 years old, while the mothers were roughly 36 +/- 4 years old. After adapters were ligated using NEBNext reagents, the libraries underwent 100+100 nt paired-end sequencing on an Illumina HiSeq 2000. To prevent cross-contamination, the mother and child libraries were prepared a month apart and were sequenced in separate runs. Each donor had between about 450,000 and 2,300,000 distinct TCR beta clonotypes identified. Naive TCR beta clonotypes were estimated from low-frequency clonotypes matched to each donor's FACS-determined naive share, without sorting.

The receptor was derived from a boy under 18 in good health. Source material: blood. This chain joins TRBV12-3 or TRBV12-4 to TRBJ1-1; the central 8 bases match TRBD1. The DNA is TGTGCCAGCAGTTTTCGGACAGGGTGGGGCACTGAAGCTTTCTTT. It translates to CASSFRTGWGTEAFF.